This T cell receptor beta chain was retrieved from a study of T cells in narcolepsy. General study points: Blood of same and different patients, but not healthy controls, reportedly held recurring autoreactive clonotypes. Autoreactive HCRT-specific and TRIB2-specific clonotypes were marked in same-patient CSF-versus-blood CD4+ comparisons.

Germline-derived CDR1 and CDR2 are SGHDT and YYEEEE. The CDR3 extends over 16 amino acids. Trimming stripped 0 bases from V and 2 bases from J, with 13 bases between. Regarding this clone: Its specificity is unknown.

Only in-frame clones appear in the TCRdb table, and some are missing; sequencing was by immunoSEQ multiplex PCR. The table records 25,000 to 30,000 clones, about four fifths of them present only once. The rearrangement joins TRBV5-6 to TRBJ2-3, with D possibly being TRBD1 or TRBD2 (5 bases each). Sequencing was done on a sample of CD45RA- memory CD4+ T cells from PBMCs. The receptor comes from a human donor with narcolepsy. In DNA, the CDR3 is TGTGCCAGCAGCTTGGAGGGACCAGCCCTCACAGATACGCAGTATTTT. Protein sequence: CASSLEGPALTDTQYF.